These 28 T cell receptor beta chains were all obtained from the same sample, sequenced in a study of immune evolution from preneoplasia to lung adenocarcinoma. Profiled with immunoSEQ multiplex PCR; TCRdb holds only in-frame clones, not every one. The table has about 26,000 clones, approximately 74% seen once. The sample was FFPE invasive lung adenocarcinoma tissue. Every receptor here comes from a person between 55 and 70 years old with invasive lung adenocarcinoma. Some clones in this sample may be carry-over from other donors' samples.

The table lists this clone with a few counts. This chain links TRBV5-4 with TRBJ2-5; 8 nucleotides match TRBD1. The V gene end was trimmed by 3 bases and the J gene end by 10 bases; junction bases not matched to a gene: 11. CDR3 length: 14 residues. Germline V lookup: CDR1 SGHNT, CDR2 YYREEE (reference sequence). CDR3 in amino acids: CASSSNDRGGVQYF. As DNA, the CDR3 is TGTGCCAGCAGCTCAAACGACAGGGGAGGTGTCCAGTACTTC.

The V gene is TRBV7-2, the J gene TRBJ2-2, with no clear D. V dropped 6 bases and J dropped 3 bases, with 8 bases sitting between them. The CDR3 is 13 amino acids. Germline CDR1 reads SGHTA; CDR2 reads FQGNSA. The CDR3 DNA reads as TGTGCCAGCAGAGGCCAGTACACCGGGGAGCTGTTTTTT. Residues: CASRGQYTGELFF. Full variable domain (remainder filled in from reference TRBV7-2 and TRBJ2-2): GAGVSQSPSNKVTEKGKDVELRCDPISGHTALYWYRQSLGQGLEFLIYFQGNSAPDKSGLPSDRFSAERTGGSVSTLTIQRTQQEDSAVYLCASRGQYTGELFFGEGSRLTVL.

This rearrangement joins TRBV28 to TRBJ2-1; D possibly corresponds to TRBD2 (6 bases). This CDR3 spans 15 amino acids. Looked up from germline, CDR1 is MDHEN and CDR2 is SYDVKM. V shed 1 base and J shed 7 bases, with 14 bases lying between them. The CDR3 here is CASSLSLYRGNEQFF. CDR3 DNA: TGTGCCAGCAGTTTATCCCTCTACCGGGGGAATGAGCAGTTCTTC. The variable domain in full, completed from reference TRBV28 and TRBJ2-1, reads DVKVTQSSRYLVKRTGEKVFLECVQDMDHENMFWYRQDPGLGLRLIYFSYDVKMKEKGDIPEGYSVSREKKERFSLILESASTNQTSMYLCASSLSLYRGNEQFFGPGTRLTVL.

This clone is a singleton in its sample. The CDR3 protein is CASSITGEVTEAFF. The CDR3 DNA reads TGTGCCAGTAGTATTACAGGGGAAGTCACTGAAGCTTTCTTT. This chain joins TRBV19 and TRBJ1-1; 7 bases agree with TRBD1. The CDR3 runs to 14 residues. Germline V gene data show CDR1 as LNHDA and CDR2 as SQIVND (reference sequence). J was trimmed by 4 bases and V by 3 bases; bases with no gene match: 5.

The V and J genes are TRBV5-1 and TRBJ2-1, with TRBD1 identical over 7 bases. V trimming: 3 bases; J trimming: 5 bases; junction bases outside the gene matches: 14. The length of the CDR3 is 17 residues. CDR1 is SGHRS, CDR2 YFSETQ, per germline. DNA for the CDR3: TGCGCCAGCAGCTCCCTTGGGGACAGCATTTACCACAATGAGCAGTTCTTC. Protein sequence: CASSSLGDSIYHNEQFF.

A few counts support this clone. The J gene is TRBJ2-7, the V gene TRBV28, with a tentative D call TRBD2 (6 bases). Trimming removed 3 bases from V and 2 bases from J, with 17 bases in between. Germline V gene lookup returns CDR1 MDHEN and CDR2 SYDVKM. The CDR3 sequence is 16 residues long. Written as DNA, the CDR3 is TGTGCCAGCAGTTTTCGGTTGACTAGTCTAACCTACGAGCAGTACTTC. Encoded protein: CASSFRLTSLTYEQYF.

In its sample, this clone was seen a few times. This chain connects TRBV19 to TRBJ2-5, with TRBD2 as a possible D gene (6 bases). The CDR3 contains 13 residues. Between the trimmed V and J ends, which lost 5 bases and 1 base, there was a span of 8 bases. The germline V gene encodes CDR1 LNHDA and CDR2 SQIVND (reference sequence). The CDR3 nucleotides are TGTGCCAGTAGTTCGGGACTCCAAGAGACCCAGTACTTC. Translation gives CASSSGLQETQYF.

This chain joins TRBV7-2 and TRBJ2-5; maybe TRBD2 (5 bases). This CDR3 is built from 16 residues. The germline gives CDR1 SGHTA, CDR2 FQGNSA. V was clipped by 5 bases and J by 2 bases, with 18 bases between them. Written as DNA, the CDR3 is TGTGCCAGCAGCACTAGACCTAACAAGACGCAAGAGACCCAGTACTTC. This translates into CASSTRPNKTQETQYF.

V usage is TRBV4-1 and J usage is TRBJ1-4, with D possibly TRBD1 on 6 matching bases. V dropped 7 bases and J dropped 8 bases, with 26 bases sitting between them. Germline CDR1 and CDR2: MGHRA and YSYEKL. CDR3 length equals 17 residues. CDR3 residues: CASTLGGSGGLVEKLFF. The CDR3 region has the DNA TGCGCCAGCACCTTAGGGGGGTCCGGGGGCTTAGTAGAAAAACTGTTTTTT.

This clone appeared once. The chain joins TRBV5-1 to TRBJ1-1; D possibly corresponds to TRBD1 (6 bases). With 0 bases removed from V and 4 bases from J, the gap between germline ends came to 13 bases. CDR1 is SGHRS, CDR2 YFSETQ, per germline. CDR3 length: 15 residues. Here the CDR3 reads CASSLERGVSTEAFF. The CDR3, as DNA: TGCGCCAGCAGCTTGGAAAGGGGGGTATCCACTGAAGCTTTCTTT.

The chain is built from TRBV28 and TRBJ2-2, with TRBD2 as a possible D gene (6 bases). V was pared by 6 bases and J by 5 bases, with 13 bases between. From germline, CDR1 is MDHEN and CDR2 SYDVKM. The CDR3 sequence is 14 residues long. CDR3 sequence (DNA): TGTGCCAGCAGGCCTACTAGCTTGACCGGGGAGCTGTTTTTT. This codes for CASRPTSLTGELFF. The whole variable domain, remainder taken from reference TRBV28 and TRBJ2-2, is DVKVTQSSRYLVKRTGEKVFLECVQDMDHENMFWYRQDPGLGLRLIYFSYDVKMKEKGDIPEGYSVSREKKERFSLILESASTNQTSMYLCASRPTSLTGELFFGEGSRLTVL.

This chain uses TRBV7-6 with TRBJ1-1; the D is unclear. Trimming stripped 5 bases from V and 3 bases from J, with 19 bases between. The CDR3 loop spans 16 amino acids. CDR1 and CDR2 from the germline V gene are SGHVS and FNYEAQ. The CDR3: CASSPVVGGSYTEAFF. CDR3 DNA: TGTGCCAGCAGCCCCGTTGTAGGAGGATCCTACACTGAAGCTTTCTTT.

This clone was counted a few times. Here the CDR3 DNA reads TGTGCCAGTAGTAATGGCTGGGGGACAGGGGGGCAGAGAGATACGCAGTATTTT. Translated: CASSNGWGTGGQRDTQYF. The rearrangement uses TRBV19 and TRBJ2-3; 11 positions agree with TRBD1. Germline CDR1 and CDR2: LNHDA and SQIVND (reference sequence). This CDR3 has 18 residues. The V segment lost 4 bases and the J segment 5 bases; nucleotides outside the gene matches: 14.

The gene calls are TRBV28 and TRBJ2-7; 7 bases map to TRBD1. V lost 6 bases, J lost 9 bases, and 8 bases stayed unmatched. Per germline, CDR1 MDHEN and CDR2 SYDVKM. CDR3 size: 12 residues. The CDR3 here is CASSSQGRWQYF. CDR3 in DNA: TGTGCCAGCAGCTCACAGGGGCGGTGGCAGTACTTC.

The V call is TRBV4-2, the J call TRBJ2-3, with 7 bases lining up with TRBD1. This CDR3 is built from 16 residues. V was clipped by 4 bases and J by 7 bases; unmatched bases: 14. Germline CDR1 is LGHNA and CDR2 is YNFKEQ. CDR3: CASSRDGQAGRNTQYF. CDR3 coding DNA: TGTGCCAGCAGCCGTGACGGACAGGCCGGACGGAATACGCAGTATTTT.

The V gene is TRBV7-9, the J gene TRBJ2-2; 7 bases fit TRBD2. The length of the CDR3 is 15 residues. CDR1 SEHNR and CDR2 FQNEAQ come from the germline V gene (reference sequence). V lost 5 bases and J lost 6; bases outside the gene matches: 9. The CDR3 here is CASSKTGGGAGELFF. Here the CDR3 DNA reads TGTGCCAGCAGCAAAACGGGAGGAGGAGCCGGGGAGCTGTTTTTT.

This CDR3 reads CASSALDGSGNTIYF. The CDR3 DNA is TGTGCCAGCAGTGCCCTCGACGGATCTGGAAACACCATATATTTT. V and J are TRBV6-1 and TRBJ1-3; D unresolved. This CDR3 contains 15 residues. V dropped 4 bases and J dropped 1 base, with 11 bases sitting between them. Germline loops: CDR1 MNHNS, CDR2 SASEGT.

This chain links TRBV2 with TRBJ2-3, with TRBD2 as a possible D gene (5 bases). From germline, CDR1 is SNHLY and CDR2 FYNNEI. V lost 8 bases to trimming and J lost 1 base, with 10 bases between them. This CDR3 comprises 13 residues. The CDR3 protein is CASDYTRTDTQYF. CDR3 nucleotides: TGTGCCAGCGACTATACACGCACAGATACGCAGTATTTT.

About this clone itself: Within the sample, other DNA sequences also encode this same CDR3. The chain links TRBV14 to TRBJ2-2; no clear D. The CDR3 extends over 15 amino acids. Germline CDR1 and CDR2: SGHDN and FVKESK. V gave up 0 bases and J gave up 2 bases, with 7 bases separating them. The chain's CDR3 is CASSQDRLNTGELFF. CDR3 DNA: TGTGCCAGCAGCCAAGATCGGCTTAACACCGGGGAGCTGTTTTTT.

The chain recombines TRBV5-1 with TRBJ2-7, with 7 bases fitting TRBD1. V dropped 0 bases and J dropped 7; count of bases not matched to a gene: 19. The CDR3 length is 18 residues. Germline values: CDR1 SGHRS, CDR2 YFSETQ. The CDR3 protein is CASSLAGNRQGPLREQYF. In DNA, the CDR3 is TGCGCCAGCAGCTTGGCCGGTAATAGACAGGGACCTCTGAGAGAGCAGTACTTC.

The chain has TRBV19 and TRBJ2-1; 13 bases are a match to TRBD2. Trimming took 4 bases from V and 9 from J; bases not matched to a gene: 9. Germline V CDR1 and CDR2: LNHDA, SQIVND (reference sequence). CDR3 size: 16 residues. The CDR3 sequence: CASSTRTSGRLGEQFF. CDR3 bases: TGTGCCAGTAGTACCCGGACTAGCGGGAGATTGGGTGAGCAGTTCTTC. Drawing the rest from reference TRBV19 and TRBJ2-1, the complete variable domain is DGGITQSPKYLFRKEGQNVTLSCEQNLNHDAMYWYRQDPGQGLRLIYYSQIVNDFQKGDIAEGYSVSREKKESFPLTVTSAQKNPTAFYLCASSTRTSGRLGEQFFGPGTRLTVL.

The count of this clone is one. CDR3 nucleotide sequence: TGCGCCAGCAGCCACATCTACGAGGCAAACACCATATATTTT. Translated, it gives CASSHIYEANTIYF. The chain links TRBV4-1 to TRBJ1-3; D is undetermined. This CDR3 is built from 14 residues. V was shortened by 3 bases and J by 6 bases, with 12 bases between the two germline ends. Per germline, CDR1 MGHRA and CDR2 YSYEKL.

This chain connects TRBV19 to TRBJ1-5; 10 bases are a match to TRBD1. The germline V gene encodes CDR1 LNHDA and CDR2 SQIVND (reference sequence). This CDR3 is 16 amino acids long. V lost 3 bases and J lost 3; bases outside the gene matches: 5. The CDR3 coding sequence is TGTGCCAGTAGTATTGGGACAGGGGCGAACAATCAGCCCCAGCATTTT. Translation: CASSIGTGANNQPQHF.

This rearrangement joins TRBV7-9 to TRBJ2-7; 10 nucleotides match TRBD1. The CDR3 extends over 16 amino acids. Looked up from germline, CDR1 is SEHNR and CDR2 is FQNEAQ (reference sequence). J lost 4 bases, V lost 1 base, and 7 bases had no gene match. The CDR3 spells CASSLGTGGGRYEQYF. CDR3 DNA sequence: TGTGCCAGCAGCTTAGGGACAGGGGGAGGTAGATACGAGCAGTACTTC.

J is TRBJ2-3 and V is TRBV5-1, with no clear D. The CDR3 totals 13 residues. Germline CDR1 reads SGHRS; CDR2 reads YFSETQ. V was cut by 0 bases and J by 9 bases, with 11 bases left in between. CDR3 region: CASSLGSLGTQYF. The CDR3, as DNA: TGCGCCAGCAGCTTGGGGTCCCTTGGGACGCAGTATTTT.

The table lists this clone with a few counts. The rearrangement joins TRBV19 to TRBJ2-7; 7 bases agree with TRBD1. Germline V gene data show CDR1 as LNHDA and CDR2 as SQIVND (reference sequence). With V trimmed by 5 bases and J by 1 base, 5 bases remained unmatched. This CDR3 region has 14 residues. The CDR3 nucleotides are TGTGCCAGTAGTGGGACAGAGGGATCCTACGAGCAGTACTTC. Translating gives CASSGTEGSYEQYF.

V and J are TRBV18 and TRBJ1-1; TRBD1 aligns across 11 bases. V lost 6 bases to trimming and J lost 10 bases; unmatched junction nucleotides: 16. The CDR3 length is 16 residues. The V gene's germline CDR1 is KGHSH and CDR2 LQKENI. DNA of the CDR3: TGTGCCAGCTCCCTCGCACGGGACAGGGGGGCCGGGGGAGCTTTCTTT. This gives the protein CASSLARDRGAGGAFF.

This clone appeared once. The rearrangement links TRBV19 to TRBJ2-1, with D perhaps matching TRBD1 (7 bases). The CDR3 runs to 14 residues. V was clipped by 3 bases and J by 7 bases, with 13 bases between them. Germline loops: CDR1 LNHDA, CDR2 SQIVND (reference sequence). The CDR3 DNA reads as TGTGCCAGTAGTATTCCAGGGGGGCAAAATGAGCAGTTCTTC. Encoded protein: CASSIPGGQNEQFF.